This T cell receptor (beta chain) originates from a study of T cell clones after liver transplantation. Looking at the study overall: Immunosuppression withdrawal was tried within 2 years after liver transplantation in this trial. Samples came pre-transplant, pre-randomization before withdrawal, and post-randomization after withdrawal ended. A pre-transplant mixed lymphocyte reaction with TCRbeta sequencing defined graft-donor-reactive clones followed in post-transplant blood. Study observations and caveats: A larger donor-reactive than third-party decline suggested partial antigen-specific deletion.

The V and J ends lost 2 bases and 7 bases, in that order; junction bases with no gene match: 9. There are 16 residues in the CDR3. The germline V gene encodes CDR1 SGHRS and CDR2 YFSETQ. Comment on this clone: The antigen remains unidentified.

The method was immunoSEQ multiplex PCR; TCRdb's version includes in-frame clones alone and lacks a portion of them. The data contain over 50,000 clones, about 81% of them singletons. This clonotype was obtained from a human donor who received a liver transplant. This chain links TRBV5-1 with TRBJ2-1, with TRBD1 matching 10 bases. The sequencing used CD4+ T cells from blood, collected before liver transplant. CDR3 region: CASSLAGDRGKNEQFF. CDR3 DNA sequence: TGCGCCAGCAGCTTAGCGGGGGACAGGGGCAAGAATGAGCAGTTCTTC. Full variable domain (outside the CDR3, taken from reference TRBV5-1 and TRBJ2-1): KAGVTQTPRYLIKTRGQQVTLSCSPISGHRSVSWYQQTPGQGLQFLFEYFSETQRNKGNFPGRFSGRQFSNSRSEMNVSTLELGDSALYLCASSLAGDRGKNEQFFGPGTRLTVL.